This TCR beta chain was sequenced during a study of blood T cell repertoires in COVID-19. This CDR3 has 17 residues. Germline V gene data show CDR1 as SNHLY and CDR2 as FYNNEI. Trimming removed 6 bases at V and 4 bases at J, with 23 bases between. Clones were sequenced by immunoSEQ multiplex PCR, and TCRdb holds only the in-frame ones, with some missing. The sample consists of 210,000 or so clones, approximately 80% of them appearing once. The clonotype originates from a man aged 50 or older who had recovered from COVID-19. J is TRBJ2-3 and V is TRBV2, with a weak D call TRBD2 (7 bases). The sequencing input was peripheral blood. The CDR3 region is CASREGDFAGVADTQYF. The CDR3 DNA sequence: TGTGCCAGCAGAGAGGGGGACTTCGCGGGAGTGGCAGATACGCAGTATTTT.